This T cell receptor (beta chain) stems from a study of Graves' ophthalmopathy and Graves' hyperthyroidism. RNA transcripts yielded amplified TCR beta CDR3 regions. HTBI-primed RT-PCR formed the first round, and a multiplex PCR formed the second. TCRdb reanalysed the multiplex PCR reads using MiXCR and keeps one entry per CDR3 protein. The data show 210,000 or so distinct CDR3 sequences, under 30% seen once. This clonotype was detected many times. V lost 5 bases to trimming and J lost 2 bases, with 19 bases between them. The CDR3 covers 16 residues. Germline CDR1 is SGHAT and CDR2 is FQNNGV. Sequenced input: peripheral blood. The receptor was derived from a man in his fifties with Graves' ophthalmopathy. The rearrangement uses TRBV11-2 and TRBJ2-7, with D uncertain. In nucleotides, the CDR3 is TGTGCCAGCAGCGCCCTAGGGCGGACGGGCCCCTACGAGCAGTACTTC. Protein: CASSALGRTGPYEQYF.